These 18 T cell receptor beta chains share one sample of origin, sequenced in a study of blood T cells in healthy people across ages. A J-beta primer mix and a sample-barcoded 5' primer were used in a second PCR of roughly 6 to 11 cycles. Using its own MiXCR run on the 5' RACE reads, TCRdb lists one record per CDR3 protein. The table includes around 650,000 distinct CDR3 sequences, about 43% detected once. Input material: blood. The receptors stem from a man older than 75 in good health.

Here the CDR3 reads CATSRDRTGSNEKLFF. CDR3 DNA: TGTGCCACCAGCAGAGATCGAACAGGGAGTAATGAAAAACTGTTTTTT. The chain recombines TRBV15 with TRBJ1-4; D is perhaps TRBD1 (6 bases). Germline CDR1 LNHNV, CDR2 YYDKDF (reference sequence). The CDR3 extends over 16 amino acids. Trimming pared 0 bases from V and 4 bases from J, leaving 12 bases between.

V is TRBV19 and J is TRBJ2-5, with 9 nucleotides matching TRBD2. Germline CDR1 is LNHDA and CDR2 is SQIVND (reference sequence). CDR3 length: 16 amino acids. The V gene end was trimmed by 4 bases and the J gene end by 2 bases; junction bases not matched to a gene: 8. CDR3 coding DNA: TGTGCCAGTAGTACTTTAGCGGGGGAGAATCAAGAGACCCAGTACTTC. Its translation is CASSTLAGENQETQYF. Looking up the rest from reference TRBV19 and TRBJ2-5 gives the full variable domain: DGGITQSPKYLFRKEGQNVTLSCEQNLNHDAMYWYRQDPGQGLRLIYYSQIVNDFQKGDIAEGYSVSREKKESFPLTVTSAQKNPTAFYLCASSTLAGENQETQYFGPGTRLLVL.

This clonotype was counted at least ten times. The chain recombines TRBV10-2 with TRBJ2-6; TRBD1 agrees at 8 bases. This CDR3 is built from 15 residues. Germline V gene data show CDR1 as WSHSY and CDR2 as SAAADI. Trimming at V came to 6 bases and at J to 3 bases, leaving 4 bases not matched to a gene. The CDR3 loop is CASRDREVGANVLTF. The CDR3 DNA follows: TGCGCCAGCAGGGACAGGGAGGTTGGGGCCAACGTCCTGACTTTC.

The V call is TRBV9, the J call TRBJ2-3, with D possibly TRBD2 on 6 matching bases. V gave up 4 bases and J gave up 1 base, with 16 bases separating them. Germline loops: CDR1 SGDLS, CDR2 YYNGEE. The CDR3 sequence is 16 residues long. CDR3 in DNA: TGTGCCAGCAGCCCCTGGGGGGAGGCAGGCACAGATACGCAGTATTTT. It specifies CASSPWGEAGTDTQYF.

The V and J genes are TRBV6-1 and TRBJ2-7, with a tentative D call TRBD2 (7 bases). Germline loops: CDR1 MNHNS, CDR2 SASEGT. The CDR3 runs to 12 residues. Trimming left V 7 bases short and J 5 bases short, with 12 bases between. The DNA for the CDR3 is TGTGCCAGCAAGAGGGGGGGAGACGAGCAGTACTTC. Protein sequence: CASKRGGDEQYF.

The chain has TRBV9 and TRBJ2-2; 7 bases match TRBD1. This CDR3 has 15 residues. The J segment lost 4 bases and the V segment lost 4 bases, leaving 7 bases of the junction unmatched. The germline gives CDR1 SGDLS, CDR2 YYNGEE. CDR3 DNA sequence: TGTGCCAGCAGCCCCCGACAGGGTAGCACCGGGGAGCTGTTTTTT. Residues: CASSPRQGSTGELFF.

The table lists this clonotype with a few counts. This rearrangement joins TRBV29-1 to TRBJ1-2, with 11 positions matching TRBD1. Germline CDR1 SQVTM, CDR2 ANQGSEA. There are 14 residues in the CDR3. J lost 7 bases, V lost 7 bases, and 11 bases had no gene match. The CDR3 reads CSAPDRGRSLGYTF. In DNA, the CDR3 is TGCAGCGCTCCGGACAGGGGGCGCTCACTTGGCTACACCTTC.

J is TRBJ2-7 and V is TRBV10-3; unclear D gene. Near its end, the DNA agrees better with TRBJ2-5, so the J call may be wrong. The CDR3 sequence is 13 residues long. Germline CDR1 is ENHRY and CDR2 is SYGVKD. This chain's CDR3 is CAISESRVETQYF. The CDR3 coding sequence is TGTGCCATCAGTGAGTCAAGGGTAGAGACCCAGTACTTC.

The chain joins TRBV27 to TRBJ2-7; 9 bases fit TRBD1. The CDR3 length is 15 residues. V lost 2 bases and J lost 0; bases outside the gene matches: 2. Germline V CDR1 and CDR2: MNHEY, SMNVEV (reference sequence). In nucleotides, the CDR3 is TGTGCCAGCAGTTTAAAGGGACAGGGCTCCTACGAGCAGTACTTC. Its protein product is CASSLKGQGSYEQYF.

The chain couples TRBV29-1 to TRBJ2-2; D remains unclear. With 6 bases removed from V and 5 bases from J, the gap between germline ends came to 10 bases. The CDR3 loop spans 12 amino acids. CDR1 is SQVTM and CDR2 is ANQGSEA in the germline V gene. The CDR3 loop is CSVNTGTGELFF. DNA for the CDR3: TGCAGCGTCAACACGGGTACCGGGGAGCTGTTTTTT.

This chain connects TRBV10-3 to TRBJ1-2, with TRBD1 identical over 9 bases. V lost 5 bases, J lost 5 bases, and 9 bases stayed unmatched. CDR3 size: 15 residues. CDR1 and CDR2 (germline): ENHRY, SYGVKD. The CDR3 bases are TGTGCCATCAGTTTCGAGACAGGGGGGGGGTATGGCTACACCTTC. Its translation: CAISFETGGGYGYTF.

This chain connects TRBV6-5 to TRBJ1-1; 8 positions match TRBD1. The V gene end was trimmed by 2 bases and the J gene end by 2 bases; junction bases not matched to a gene: 10. This CDR3 region has 17 residues. The germline V gene encodes CDR1 MNHEY and CDR2 SVGAGI. CDR3 sequence: CASSYARGTGENTEAFF. The CDR3 DNA is TGTGCCAGCAGTTACGCTAGAGGGACAGGCGAAAACACTGAAGCTTTCTTT.

This clonotype was detected a few times. The CDR3 nucleotides read TGCGCCAGCAGCTTGGATGGGACAGGGAGCTCCTACGAGCAGTACTTC. Amino acid sequence: CASSLDGTGSSYEQYF. This rearrangement joins TRBV5-1 to TRBJ2-7, with 9 bases that match TRBD1. Germline loops: CDR1 SGHRS, CDR2 YFSETQ. J lost 0 bases, V lost 0 bases, and 4 bases had no gene match. The CDR3 spans 16 residues.

This clonotype was recorded once. The gene calls are TRBV5-1 and TRBJ2-7; 9 nucleotides match TRBD1. The germline V gene has CDR1 SGHRS and CDR2 YFSETQ. The trim removed 0 bases at V and 2 bases at J, leaving 12 bases unmatched. The CDR3 is made up of 18 amino acids. CDR3 sequence (DNA): TGCGCCAGCAGCTTGGCGCTTCAGGGGACAGGGCTAACCTACGAGCAGTACTTC. Amino acid sequence: CASSLALQGTGLTYEQYF. The whole variable domain, remainder taken from reference TRBV5-1 and TRBJ2-7, is KAGVTQTPRYLIKTRGQQVTLSCSPISGHRSVSWYQQTPGQGLQFLFEYFSETQRNKGNFPGRFSGRQFSNSRSEMNVSTLELGDSALYLCASSLALQGTGLTYEQYFGPGTRLTVT.

The chain is built from TRBV19 and TRBJ2-3; the D gene is possibly TRBD2 (6 bases). The length of the CDR3 is 13 residues. V was trimmed by 7 bases and J by 6 bases, leaving 14 bases between them. Germline values: CDR1 LNHDA, CDR2 SQIVND (reference sequence). The CDR3 spells CASIGDLEDTQYF. The CDR3 bases are TGTGCCAGTATTGGGGACTTGGAGGATACGCAGTATTTT.

The rearrangement joins TRBV5-1 to TRBJ2-3, with D possibly being TRBD1 (5 bases). V lost 6 bases and J 0 bases, leaving 11 bases between the germline ends. Per germline, CDR1 SGHRS and CDR2 YFSETQ. The CDR3 is 14 residues long. CDR3 loop: CASTWGVSTDTQYF. In DNA form, the CDR3 reads TGCGCCAGCACCTGGGGCGTGAGCACAGATACGCAGTATTTT.

This sequence joins TRBV12-3 or TRBV12-4 and TRBJ2-5; tentatively, D is TRBD1 or TRBD2 (5 bases each). The CDR3 loop spans 15 amino acids. V was shortened by 7 bases and J by 11 bases, with 26 bases between the two germline ends. The CDR3 DNA is TGTGCCAGCACCCGATTCGCCAGAGGGGTTGGGGAGCAGTACTTC. It encodes CASTRFARGVGEQYF.

V and J are TRBV7-2 and TRBJ2-3, with D hard to call. From germline, CDR1 is SGHTA and CDR2 FQGNSA. V lost 2 bases to trimming and J lost 2 bases, with 8 bases between them. CDR3 length equals 14 residues. Written as DNA, the CDR3 is TGTGCCAGCAGCTTACCGCCTACCACAGATACGCAGTATTTT. It codes for CASSLPPTTDTQYF.